The 22 T cell receptor beta chains presented below share a single source sample, sequenced in a study of T cell responses to AZD1222 COVID-19 vaccine. Profiling relied on immunoSEQ multiplex PCR, and the TCRdb table lists in-frame clones only, not all of them. The repertoire includes roughly 87,000 clones, roughly 86% of them detected once, and 6.9% sits in the top ten. This sample comprised peripheral blood, obtained 28 days after the second AZD1222 dose. The receptors stem from an adult who received the AZD1222 COVID-19 vaccine.

The chain carries TRBV2 and TRBJ1-5; TRBD1 is a possible D gene (6 bases). This CDR3 contains 13 residues. The V and J ends lost 5 bases and 6 bases respectively, with 11 bases between them. Germline V gene sequence: CDR1 SNHLY, CDR2 FYNNEI. The CDR3 sequence: CASSTGTLQPQHF. CDR3 DNA sequence: TGTGCCAGCAGTACCGGGACACTTCAGCCCCAGCATTTT.

This chain connects TRBV19 to TRBJ2-5, with 8 bases aligning to TRBD1. The CDR3 consists of 13 residues. The V and J ends lost 8 bases and 3 bases, in that order; junction bases with no gene match: 5. CDR1 and CDR2 from the germline V gene are LNHDA and SQIVND (reference sequence). The CDR3 here is CASSSQGEETQYF. The CDR3 DNA is TGTGCCAGTTCTTCACAGGGGGAAGAGACCCAGTACTTC.

The chain has TRBV14 and TRBJ1-3; possible D gene TRBD1, 6 bases. Trimming stripped 4 bases from V and 1 base from J, with 17 bases between. The CDR3 has 17 amino acids. Germline V gene lookup returns CDR1 SGHDN and CDR2 FVKESK. CDR3 in amino acids: CASSLRTRGLSGNTIYF. In DNA, the CDR3 is TGTGCCAGCAGCCTCCGTACCAGGGGTTTATCTGGAAACACCATATATTTT.

The chain combines TRBV19 with TRBJ2-5; D may match TRBD1 or TRBD2 (5 bases each). Trimming cost V 4 bases and J 2 bases, with 14 bases left between them. This CDR3 comprises 15 residues. Germline CDR1 LNHDA, CDR2 SQIVND (reference sequence). The CDR3 region has the DNA TGTGCCAGTAGTAACACCGGGACGGGACAAGAGACCCAGTACTTC. It specifies CASSNTGTGQETQYF.

This chain connects TRBV2 to TRBJ1-2; D is undetermined. Trimming removed 7 bases at V and 7 bases at J, with 16 bases between. Looked up from germline, CDR1 is SNHLY and CDR2 is FYNNEI. The CDR3 contains 13 residues. The CDR3 loop is CASNGLSRSGYTF. The CDR3 nucleotides read TGTGCCAGCAACGGGTTATCAAGATCTGGCTACACCTTC.

V and J are TRBV7-9 and TRBJ1-6, with TRBD1 matching 9 bases. J was trimmed by 5 bases and V by 5 bases; bases with no gene match: 1. From germline, CDR1 is SEHNR and CDR2 FQNEAQ (reference sequence). CDR3 length: 14 residues. The CDR3 nucleotides are TGTGCCAGCAGCGGGGACAGGGATAATTCACCCCTCCACTTT. Translated: CASSGDRDNSPLHF.

V and J are TRBV29-1 and TRBJ1-2; TRBD1 is a possible D gene (5 bases). Germline CDR1 and CDR2: SQVTM and ANQGSEA. The V and J ends lost 4 bases and 4 bases respectively, with 13 bases between them. This CDR3 comprises 13 residues. The CDR3 DNA reads TGCAGCGTTGTCGACAGACTCATCTATGGCTACACCTTC. Its translation is CSVVDRLIYGYTF.

The J gene is TRBJ1-1, the V gene TRBV18, with 7 nucleotides matching TRBD1. V trimming: 6 bases; J trimming: 0 bases; junction bases outside the gene matches: 4. CDR3 length: 14 residues. Germline CDR1 and CDR2: KGHSH and LQKENI. CDR3 loop: CASSLGQLNTEAFF. Here the CDR3 DNA reads TGTGCCAGCTCCCTGGGACAGCTGAACACTGAAGCTTTCTTT.

The J gene is TRBJ1-2, the V gene TRBV18; D unclear. Germline CDR1 KGHSH, CDR2 LQKENI. This CDR3 has 15 residues. V was pared by 2 bases and J by 4 bases, with 14 bases between. The CDR3 DNA reads as TGTGCCAGCTCACCAGGGTACGAACGGCTCTATGGCTACACCTTC. Protein: CASSPGYERLYGYTF. Combining the CDR3 with reference TRBV18 and TRBJ1-2 gives the whole variable domain NAGVMQNPRHLVRRRGQEARLRCSPMKGHSHVYWYRQLPEEGLKFMVYLQKENIIDESGMPKERFSAEFPKEGPSILRIQQVVRGDSAAYFCASSPGYERLYGYTFGSGTRLTVV.

This clone was found once. V is TRBV5-6 and J is TRBJ1-6, with TRBD1 identical over 7 bases. The CDR3 totals 15 residues. Trimming cost V 3 bases and J 5 bases; bases outside gene matches: 5. Germline values: CDR1 SGHDT, CDR2 YYEEEE. CDR3 in amino acids: CASSWAGQNNSPLHF. The CDR3 bases are TGTGCCAGCAGCTGGGCGGGACAGAATAATTCACCCCTCCACTTT. Variable domain in full (rest from reference TRBV5-6 and TRBJ1-6): DAGVTQSPTHLIKTRGQQVTLRCSPKSGHDTVSWYQQALGQGPQFIFQYYEEEERQRGNFPDRFSGHQFPNYSSELNVNALLLGDSALYLCASSWAGQNNSPLHFGNGTRLTVT.

This sequence joins TRBV10-2 and TRBJ2-5, with 7 bases that match TRBD2. Per germline, CDR1 WSHSY and CDR2 SAAADI. J gave up 4 bases and V 7 bases, and 3 bases lay outside the gene matches. The CDR3 covers 12 residues. This chain's CDR3 is CASTWGGETQYF. The CDR3 DNA follows: TGCGCCAGCACCTGGGGGGGAGAGACCCAGTACTTC.

The chain employs TRBV4-2 and TRBJ1-5; a weak D match, TRBD1 (5 bases). Germline V gene data show CDR1 as LGHNA and CDR2 as YNFKEQ. The CDR3 covers 18 residues. Deletions cut 0 bases from V and 0 bases from J, with 15 bases between. For the CDR3, the DNA is TGTGCCAGCAGCCAAGAAGTTGGGTGGGGGGGTAGCAATCAGCCCCAGCATTTT. Translating it yields CASSQEVGWGGSNQPQHF.

The rearrangement joins TRBV19 to TRBJ2-7; no reliable D call. Between the trimmed V and J ends, which lost 2 bases and 0 bases, there was a span of 14 bases. Germline loops: CDR1 LNHDA, CDR2 SQIVND (reference sequence). The CDR3 runs 16 residues. The CDR3 protein is CASSIYLTPTSYEQYF. The CDR3 bases are TGTGCCAGTAGTATATACTTAACCCCCACCTCCTACGAGCAGTACTTC. The whole variable domain, remainder taken from reference TRBV19 and TRBJ2-7, is DGGITQSPKYLFRKEGQNVTLSCEQNLNHDAMYWYRQDPGQGLRLIYYSQIVNDFQKGDIAEGYSVSREKKESFPLTVTSAQKNPTAFYLCASSIYLTPTSYEQYFGPGTRLTVT.

In the case of this clone: The sample has other DNA sequences that encode this CDR3 too. The chain has TRBV12-3 or TRBV12-4 and TRBJ2-7; unclear D gene. The CDR3 has 11 residues. V was cut by 4 bases and J by 4 bases, with 5 bases left in between. The DNA of the CDR3 is TGTGCCAGCAGTTCCGCATACGAGCAGTACTTC. Protein: CASSSAYEQYF.

This chain uses TRBV24-1 with TRBJ2-1, with 8 bases fitting TRBD2. This CDR3 has 19 residues. CDR1 and CDR2 (germline): KGHDR, SFDVKD. J lost 1 base, V lost 1 base, and 11 bases had no gene match. CDR3 bases: TGTGCCACCAGTGATTTCCGAACTAGCGGTCCCATTTCCTACAATGAGCAGTTCTTC. It encodes CATSDFRTSGPISYNEQFF.

DNA of the CDR3: TGCGCCAGCAGCAACGGACTAGCGGGAGTCGACGAGCAGTACTTC. The encoded protein is CASSNGLAGVDEQYF. The rearrangement links TRBV5-1 to TRBJ2-7; 13 nucleotides line up with TRBD2. There are 15 residues in the CDR3. The J segment lost 5 bases and the V segment lost 4 bases, leaving 6 bases of the junction unmatched. Germline V CDR1 and CDR2: SGHRS, YFSETQ.

This clone was detected only a few times. The genes are TRBV6-5 and TRBJ1-2; D is ambiguous. Germline assignment: CDR1 MNHEY and CDR2 SVGAGI. Trimming shortened V by 6 bases and J by 2 bases, and 4 bases separated the two germline ends. The CDR3 extends over 11 amino acids. The CDR3 sequence: CASRQNYGYTF. DNA for the CDR3: TGTGCCAGCAGGCAGAACTATGGCTACACCTTC.

This clone was recorded once. The chain employs TRBV14 and TRBJ1-3; D might be TRBD1 (5 bases). Germline V gene sequence: CDR1 SGHDN, CDR2 FVKESK. The CDR3 contains 15 residues. V lost 4 bases and J lost 6, with 16 bases in between. CDR3 DNA: TGTGCCAGCAGCCCAATCGGGGCAGGCACAAACACCATATATTTT. Amino acid sequence: CASSPIGAGTNTIYF.

This clone was seen more than once but under ten times. The genes are TRBV14 and TRBJ1-1; D not resolved. The CDR3 length is 13 residues. Per germline, CDR1 SGHDN and CDR2 FVKESK. V lost 4 bases to trimming and J lost 0 bases, with 6 bases between them. The CDR3, as DNA: TGTGCCAGCAGCCTCAAGATGAACACTGAAGCTTTCTTT. Translation gives CASSLKMNTEAFF.

The chain employs TRBV6-6 and TRBJ2-7, with 7 bases lining up with TRBD1. The CDR3 loop spans 13 amino acids. The J segment lost 3 bases and the V segment lost 8 bases, leaving 7 bases of the junction unmatched. Germline V CDR1 and CDR2: MNHNY, SVGAGI (reference sequence). CDR3 loop: CASRDDRDYEQYF. The CDR3 bases are TGTGCCAGCCGTGACGACAGGGACTACGAGCAGTACTTC.

CDR3 in amino acids: CASSDLLAVSSYNEQFF. The CDR3 DNA sequence: TGTGCCAGCAGTGACCTTCTAGCGGTAAGCTCCTACAATGAGCAGTTCTTC. The chain couples TRBV6-1 to TRBJ2-1; the match to TRBD2 covers 7 bases. The CDR3 has 17 residues. The V segment lost 3 bases and the J segment 0 bases; nucleotides outside the gene matches: 8. Germline CDR1 MNHNS, CDR2 SASEGT.

V and J are TRBV7-9 and TRBJ2-5; either TRBD1 or TRBD2 may fit D (5 bases each). The germline V gene encodes CDR1 SEHNR and CDR2 FQNEAQ (reference sequence). V was clipped by 10 bases and J by 4 bases, with 19 bases between them. CDR3 size: 14 residues. CDR3 loop: CATFVELGGETQYF. In nucleotides, the CDR3 is TGTGCCACCTTCGTCGAGCTTGGGGGAGAGACCCAGTACTTC.